This T cell receptor (beta chain) stems from a study of blood T cell repertoires in COVID-19. Whole-study context: Acute and convalescent COVID-19 samples came from the United States, Italy and Spain.

Patients at the Seattle site were enrolled during active infection and followed longitudinally. In the original workflow: Nucleated cell number was recorded as an estimate derived from reference gene primer amplification. Only in-frame clones appear in the TCRdb table, and some are missing; sequencing was by immunoSEQ multiplex PCR. V and J calls and clone size are as listed in that table; D and trimming were resolved from the DNA. The sample holds about 160,000 clones, roughly 90% seen once. This CDR3 contains 13 residues. J lost 5 bases, V lost 4 bases, and 1 base had no gene match. The germline gives CDR1 SQVTM, CDR2 ANQGSEA.

This rearrangement joins TRBV29-1 to TRBJ1-4, with 10 bases fitting TRBD1. The sequence was collected from a man between 25 and 39 years old with COVID-19, enrolled during active disease. The sample consisted of peripheral blood. The CDR3 bases are TGCAGCGTTGGGGACAGGGGAAATGAAAAACTGTTTTTT. Translation: CSVGDRGNEKLFF.